This is a list of T cell receptor beta chains from one sample in a study of technical replicates of blood from a few donors. Method: immunoSEQ multiplex PCR; TCRdb's copy keeps in-frame clones and lacks some. The table has around 80,000 clones, around 96% seen once. Sequenced: T cells isolated from PBMCs. All receptors come from a human donor in good health. Each CDR3 is given with its conserved first and last residue. A D gene is named only where the DNA matches it firmly. Clone size is stated in some rows and not others, as once, few, many or a class when expanded.

clone size	V gene	D gene	J gene	CDR3 protein	CDR3 DNA
once	TRBV30	NA	TRBJ1-5	CAWSEAGDQPQHF	TGTGCCTGGAGTGAAGCGGGCGATCAGCCCCAGCATTTT
NA	TRBV5-1	NA	TRBJ2-1	CASSFLSVNEQFF	TGCGCCAGCAGCTTCCTTTCGGTAAATGAGCAGTTCTTC
NA	TRBV7-7	TRBD2	TRBJ2-7	CASSLGGAGAYEQYF	TGTGCTAGCAGCTTAGGAGGGGCGGGGGCCTACGAGCAGTACTTC
NA	TRBV2	TRBD1	TRBJ2-7	CASSDPPGGYEQYF	TGTGCCAGCAGTGACCCGCCAGGGGGTTACGAGCAGTACTTC
NA	TRBV29-1	TRBD1	TRBJ2-1	CSVRQSGHTGDTFNEQFF	TGCAGCGTTAGACAATCGGGCCATACAGGGGACACTTTCAATGAGCAGTTCTTC
NA	TRBV6-1	NA	TRBJ2-5	CASSEGGGPETQYF	TGTGCCAGCAGTGAGGGAGGGGGGCCAGAGACCCAGTACTTC
NA	TRBV21-1	NA	TRBJ2-7	CASSKGRGWNEQYF	TGTGCCAGCAGCAAAGGTAGGGGTTGGAACGAGCAGTACTTC
NA	TRBV27	TRBD2	TRBJ2-7	CASSQIAGGVYEQYF	TGTGCCAGCAGCCAAATAGCGGGAGGGGTTTACGAGCAGTACTTC
once	TRBV7-3	NA	TRBJ1-1	CASSSNAGPTEAFF	TGTGCCAGCAGCTCCAACGCGGGACCCACTGAAGCTTTCTTT
NA	TRBV19	TRBD2	TRBJ2-7	CASSLLARAYEQYF	TGTGCCAGTAGCCTACTAGCGAGAGCTTACGAGCAGTACTTC
NA	TRBV25-1	TRBD1	TRBJ2-2	CASSEQGAIPGELFF	TGTGCCAGCAGTGAGCAGGGGGCCATCCCCGGGGAGCTGTTTTTT
NA	TRBV5-6	NA	TRBJ1-1	CASSPNPGTEAFF	TGTGCCAGCAGCCCCAACCCAGGGACTGAAGCTTTCTTT
NA	TRBV29-1	NA	TRBJ1-4	CSVARSTNEKLFF	TGCAGCGTTGCGCGGTCAACTAATGAAAAACTGTTTTTT
NA	TRBV7-3	NA	TRBJ2-5	CASSLTGAGTQYF	TGTGCCAGCAGCTTAACGGGGGCAGGGACCCAGTACTTC
NA	TRBV2	NA	TRBJ2-3	CASREVAYTSTDTQYF	TGTGCCAGCAGGGAGGTGGCGTATACTAGCACAGATACGCAGTATTTT
once	TRBV6-6	NA	TRBJ2-2	CASSPGNTGELFF	TGTGCCAGCAGTCCCGGGAACACCGGGGAGCTGTTTTTT
NA	TRBV30	TRBD2	TRBJ2-3	CAWSSSGRGGDTQYF	TGTGCCTGGAGTTCTAGCGGGAGGGGAGGAGATACGCAGTATTTT
NA	TRBV19	TRBD2	TRBJ2-7	CASSISASGTYEQYF	TGTGCCAGTAGTATATCCGCTAGCGGGACCTACGAGCAGTACTTC
NA	TRBV7-2	NA	TRBJ2-1	CASSLRGNEQFF	TGTGCCAGCAGCTTAAGGGGGAATGAGCAGTTCTTC
NA	TRBV30	NA	TRBJ1-2	CASRVANYGYTF	TGTGCCTCCAGGGTGGCTAACTATGGCTACACCTTC
NA	TRBV29-1	TRBD1	TRBJ1-1	CAWKSGGAYTEAFF	TGCGCCTGGAAGTCAGGGGGCGCGTACACTGAAGCTTTCTTT
NA	TRBV6-1	NA	TRBJ1-5	CASSVNRYSNQPQHF	TGTGCCAGCAGTGTTAACAGATATAGCAATCAGCCCCAGCATTTT
NA	TRBV28	NA	TRBJ1-5	CASTLDQGGNQPQHF	TGTGCCAGCACCCTGGATCAGGGCGGCAATCAGCCCCAGCATTTT
NA	TRBV7-3	NA	TRBJ2-1	CASSPGQGYHNEQFF	TGTGCCAGCAGCCCCGGACAAGGGTACCACAATGAGCAGTTCTTC
once	TRBV27	TRBD2	TRBJ2-5	CASSGLAGQETQYF	TGTGCCAGCAGCGGTCTAGCGGGCCAAGAGACCCAGTACTTC
NA	TRBV19	TRBD1	TRBJ2-5	CASTPGQGEETQYF	TGTGCCAGTACCCCCGGACAGGGAGAAGAGACCCAGTACTTC
NA	TRBV27	NA	TRBJ1-2	CASVLGGNYGYTF	TGTGCCAGCGTCTTGGGAGGGAACTATGGCTACACCTTC
NA	TRBV19	NA	TRBJ2-7	CASTYGEEQYF	TGTGCCAGTACCTATGGGGAGGAGCAGTACTTC
NA	TRBV5-4	NA	TRBJ2-7	CASSFSGYEQYF	TGTGCCAGCAGCTTTTCAGGCTACGAGCAGTACTTC
NA	TRBV27	TRBD2	TRBJ2-1	CASSLRLLAGFYNEQFF	TGTGCCAGCAGTTTGAGGTTGCTAGCGGGATTCTACAATGAGCAGTTCTTC
NA	TRBV13	NA	TRBJ2-7	CASSAPWEDEQYF	TGTGCCAGCAGCGCTCCTTGGGAGGACGAGCAGTACTTC
NA	TRBV20-1	NA	TRBJ2-7	CSCGRDYEQYF	TGCAGCTGTGGCAGGGACTACGAGCAGTACTTC
NA	TRBV11-1	TRBD1	TRBJ2-7	CASSLGTGSYEQYF	TGTGCCAGCAGCTTAGGGACAGGCTCCTACGAGCAGTACTTC
NA	TRBV28	NA	TRBJ1-2	CASTTSGGTYGYTF	TGTGCCAGCACTACCTCCGGGGGAACTTATGGCTACACCTTC
NA	TRBV19	TRBD2	TRBJ2-7	CASSPLAPGLAGGRYEQYF	TGTGCCAGTAGTCCCCTCGCACCGGGACTAGCGGGAGGGAGGTACGAGCAGTACTTC
once	TRBV6-6	TRBD1	TRBJ2-5	CASSLNRDRGETQYF	TGTGCCAGCAGTTTGAACCGGGACAGGGGAGAGACCCAGTACTTC
NA	TRBV7-9	NA	TRBJ1-5	CASSSEYSNQPQHF	TGTGCCAGCAGCTCAGAATATAGCAATCAGCCCCAGCATTTT
NA	TRBV2	NA	TRBJ1-1	CASPASGKNTEAFF	TGTGCCAGCCCCGCCTCGGGGAAGAACACTGAAGCTTTCTTT
NA	TRBV6-4	NA	TRBJ1-5	CASSTHGGQPQHF	TGTGCCAGCAGTACTCATGGAGGGCAGCCCCAGCATTTT
NA	TRBV2	TRBD2	TRBJ2-7	CASKPRTGGPEQYF	TGTGCCAGCAAGCCCCGGACGGGGGGACCCGAGCAGTACTTC
NA	TRBV19	TRBD1	TRBJ1-2	CASSPQGELYGYTF	TGTGCCAGTAGTCCCCAGGGGGAACTCTATGGCTACACCTTC
NA	TRBV15	NA	TRBJ1-1	CATSSLKTEAFF	TGTGCCACCAGCAGTCTAAAAACTGAAGCTTTCTTT
once	TRBV4-1	NA	TRBJ2-7	CASSQRPGEGGSYEQYF	TGCGCCAGCAGCCAACGGCCAGGGGAGGGGGGGTCCTACGAGCAGTACTTC
NA	TRBV19	NA	TRBJ2-3	CASSIDMTGEQYF	TGTGCCAGTAGTATAGATATGACGGGAGAGCAGTATTTT
NA	TRBV7-2	NA	TRBJ2-1	CASSPQWNEQFF	TGTGCCAGCAGCCCACAGTGGAATGAGCAGTTCTTC
NA	TRBV6-1	NA	TRBJ1-1	CASPDSSTEAFF	TGTGCCAGCCCGGACTCCTCCACTGAAGCTTTCTTT
few	TRBV6-5	NA	TRBJ2-7	CASSYVPSYEQYF	TGTGCCAGCAGTTACGTTCCATCCTACGAGCAGTACTTC
NA	TRBV7-3	TRBD1	TRBJ2-1	CASSPQTGDLSNEQFF	TGTGCCAGCAGCCCCCAGACAGGGGATCTCTCCAATGAGCAGTTCTTC
once	TRBV4-2	NA	TRBJ1-2	CASSRSGDYTF	TGTGCCAGCAGCCGCTCCGGGGACTACACCTTC
NA	TRBV19	TRBD1	TRBJ2-7	CASKRDRDSYEQYF	TGTGCCAGTAAACGGGACAGGGACTCCTACGAGCAGTACTTC
NA	TRBV30	NA	TRBJ1-5	CAWSVAAGAAPQHF	TGTGCCTGGAGTGTAGCCGCAGGGGCCGCGCCCCAGCATTTT
NA	TRBV30	TRBD2	TRBJ2-5	CARGTSGRMGTQYF	TGTGCCCGGGGGACTAGCGGGAGGATGGGGACCCAGTACTTC
NA	TRBV7-9	NA	TRBJ2-7	CASRAGSSYEQYF	TGTGCCAGCAGAGCGGGCAGCTCCTACGAGCAGTACTTC
NA	TRBV6-5	TRBD2	TRBJ2-7	CASRPRLAVSYEQYF	TGTGCCAGCAGACCCCGACTAGCGGTATCCTACGAGCAGTACTTC
NA	TRBV6-7	TRBD1	TRBJ1-3	CASSYSGQGLFSGNTIYF	TGTGCCAGCAGTTACTCGGGACAGGGGCTTTTTTCTGGAAACACCATATATTTT
NA	TRBV25-1	TRBD1	TRBJ1-2	CASSEAGGLRQYTF	TGTGCCAGCAGTGAGGCAGGGGGCTTACGTCAATACACCTTC
NA	TRBV19	NA	TRBJ1-4	CASTPETGIIEKLFF	TGTGCCAGTACCCCCGAGACAGGAATTATCGAAAAACTGTTTTTT
NA	TRBV4-3	NA	TRBJ2-1	CASSQLTGVPYNEQFF	TGCGCCAGCAGCCAACTGACCGGAGTCCCCTACAATGAGCAGTTCTTC
NA	TRBV6-5	NA	TRBJ1-1	CAGSPLMNTEAFF	TGTGCCGGCAGCCCCCTTATGAACACTGAAGCTTTCTTT